These 3 T cell receptor beta chains share one sample of origin, sequenced in a study of CD8+ T cells in alopecia areata. Sequencing templates came from extracted RNA that was reverse transcribed into cDNA. Data came from immunoSEQ multiplex PCR; TCRdb stores just in-frame clones and leaves some out. The table shows 190,000 or so clones, with roughly 50% occurring only once. This sample's treatment: oral pan-JAK inhibitor, 5-10 mg twice daily. This specimen was CD8+ T cells sorted from blood, taken at week 24, from a patient treated with tofacitinib. The receptor set was obtained from a human donor with alopecia areata.

This clone was observed a handful of times. The V and J genes are TRBV7-9 and TRBJ1-2; D remains ambiguous. Germline-derived CDR1 and CDR2 are SEHNR and FQNEAQ (reference sequence). V was pared by 3 bases and J by 5 bases, with 7 bases between. This CDR3 has 12 amino acids. The CDR3 is CASSLELYGYTF. The DNA for the CDR3 is TGTGCCAGCAGCTTGGAGTTATATGGCTACACCTTC.

This clone has a handful of counts. The rearrangement links TRBV19 to TRBJ1-1; the D is unclear. Germline lookup yields CDR1 LNHDA and CDR2 SQIVND (reference sequence). This CDR3 contains 14 residues. V dropped 8 bases and J dropped 6 bases, with 19 bases sitting between them. CDR3 loop: CASGETRSMPEAFF. The CDR3 DNA reads as TGTGCCAGTGGAGAGACCCGGTCGATGCCTGAAGCTTTCTTT.

This clone was recorded only once. The V and J genes are TRBV30 and TRBJ2-1; no reliable D call. Trimming pared 2 bases from V and 5 bases from J, leaving 7 bases between. CDR3 length equals 12 residues. CDR1 and CDR2 from the germline V gene are GTSNPN and SVGIG (reference sequence). The CDR3 DNA is TGTGCCTGGAGTAGTATAAACAATGAGCAGTTCTTC. Amino acid sequence: CAWSSINNEQFF. Variable domain in full (rest from reference TRBV30 and TRBJ2-1): SQTIHQWPATLVQPVGSPLSLECTVEGTSNPNLYWYRQAAGRGLQLLFYSVGIGQISSEVPQNLSASRPQDRQFILSSKKLLLSDSGFYLCAWSSINNEQFFGPGTRLTVL.